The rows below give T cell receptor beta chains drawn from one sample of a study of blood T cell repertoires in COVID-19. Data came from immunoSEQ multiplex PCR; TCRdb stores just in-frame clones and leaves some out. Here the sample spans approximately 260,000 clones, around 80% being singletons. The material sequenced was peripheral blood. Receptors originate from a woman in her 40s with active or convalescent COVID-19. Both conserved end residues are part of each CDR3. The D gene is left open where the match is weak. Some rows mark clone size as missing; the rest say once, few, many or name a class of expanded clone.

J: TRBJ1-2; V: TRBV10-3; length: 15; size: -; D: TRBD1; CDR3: CAIRRQGAGLYGYTF
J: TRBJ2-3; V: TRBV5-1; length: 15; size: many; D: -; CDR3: CASSLEVPGPDTQYF
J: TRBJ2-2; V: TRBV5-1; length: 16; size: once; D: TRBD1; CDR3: CASSLGGQVTAGELFF
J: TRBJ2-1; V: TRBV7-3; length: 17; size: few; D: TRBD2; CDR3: CASSLTGGLAGGNEQFF
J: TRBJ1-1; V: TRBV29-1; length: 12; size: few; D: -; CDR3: CSVKSGNTEAFF
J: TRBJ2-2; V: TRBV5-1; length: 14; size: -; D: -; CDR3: CASSLEGYTGELFF
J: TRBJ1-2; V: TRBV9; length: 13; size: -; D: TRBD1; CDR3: CASSTDRGHGYTF
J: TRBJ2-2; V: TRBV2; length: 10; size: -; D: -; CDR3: CASAAGELFF
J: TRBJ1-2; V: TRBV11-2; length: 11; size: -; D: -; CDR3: CASSFRDGYTF
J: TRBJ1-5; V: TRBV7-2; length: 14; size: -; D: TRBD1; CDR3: CASSLGGGSQPQHF
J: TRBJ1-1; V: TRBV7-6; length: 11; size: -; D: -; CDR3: CASSTPTEAFF
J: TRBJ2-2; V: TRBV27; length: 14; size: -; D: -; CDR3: CASTGSLYTGELFF
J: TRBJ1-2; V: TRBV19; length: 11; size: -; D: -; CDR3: CATAGGHGYTF
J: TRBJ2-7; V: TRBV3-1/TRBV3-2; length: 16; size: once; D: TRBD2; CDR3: CASSQVAGGTNYEQYF
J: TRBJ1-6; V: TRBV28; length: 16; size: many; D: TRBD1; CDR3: CASRPSGGSYNSPLHF
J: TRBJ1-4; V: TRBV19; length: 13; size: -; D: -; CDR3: CASREPLNEKLFF
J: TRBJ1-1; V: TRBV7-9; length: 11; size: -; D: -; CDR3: CASSSPAEAFF
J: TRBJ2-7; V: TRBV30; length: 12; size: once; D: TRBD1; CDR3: CAWSSDRYEQYF
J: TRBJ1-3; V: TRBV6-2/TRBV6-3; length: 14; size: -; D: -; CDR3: CASSSGSSGNTIYF